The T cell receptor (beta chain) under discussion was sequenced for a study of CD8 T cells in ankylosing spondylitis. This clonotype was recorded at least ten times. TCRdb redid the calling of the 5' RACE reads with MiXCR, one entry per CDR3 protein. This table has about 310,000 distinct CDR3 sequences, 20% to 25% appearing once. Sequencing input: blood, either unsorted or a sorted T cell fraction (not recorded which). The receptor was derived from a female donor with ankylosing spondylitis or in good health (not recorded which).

CDR3 in DNA: TGTGCCAGCAGTTACTCCGACCTAAATCAGCCCCAGCATTTT. As protein: CASSYSDLNQPQHF. The gene calls are TRBV6-5 and TRBJ1-5; no definite D call. This CDR3 is 14 amino acids long. From germline, CDR1 is MNHEY and CDR2 SVGAGI. With 0 bases removed from V and 4 bases from J, the gap between germline ends came to 7 bases.